This T cell receptor (beta chain) appears in the sequencing data of a study of neoadjuvant nivolumab and ipilimumab in lung cancer. Overall study: Nivolumab 3 mg/kg was given days 1, 15 and 29, plus ipilimumab 1 mg/kg day 1 in combination. Study-wide results and limits: Blood richness before therapy tracked richness in tumors resected after neoadjuvant therapy.

Worth noting for this clone: Its antigen is as yet unknown.

CDR3 length equals 14 residues. V was pared by 0 bases and J by 6 bases, with 11 bases between. The germline V gene encodes CDR1 SGHRS and CDR2 YFSETQ. Data came from immunoSEQ multiplex PCR; TCRdb stores just in-frame clones and leaves some out. This repertoire shows some 13,000 clones, around 70% found once; its top ten account for less than 25%. The chain employs TRBV5-1 and TRBJ2-3; the D gene is possibly TRBD1 (6 bases). Here the sequenced sample was peripheral blood, taken after neoadjuvant nivolumab, alone or with ipilimumab, at or shortly before surgery. The clonotype comes from an adult with non-small cell lung cancer. CDR3 DNA: TGCGCCAGCAGCTTGGACAGGGCGTCCGATACGCAGTATTTT. Protein product: CASSLDRASDTQYF.